The rows below give T cell receptor beta chains drawn from one sample of a study of T cells after yellow fever vaccination. TCRdb called the 5' RACE reads again in MiXCR, with one record for every CDR3 protein. Of almost 30,000 distinct CDR3 sequences detected, 5% appear once; the ten largest clones hold about two fifths. The material was CD8+ T cells sorted from PBMCs, obtained 10 days after the yellow fever booster vaccination. Source of these receptors: a young man who received the YFV17D yellow fever vaccine. CDR3s include the opening cysteine and the closing phenylalanine or tryptophan. The order of the fields is V gene, clone size, J gene, D gene, CDR3 protein, CDR3 DNA. The D gene is left open where the match is weak. Clone size is not always given. Where it is, it says once, few, many or a class for expanded clones.

V: TRBV30
size: many
J: TRBJ2-5
D: TRBD1
CDR3: CAWTEGTGQGGYETQYF
DNA: TGTGCCTGGACGGAAGGGACAGGGCAGGGTGGGTATGAGACCCAGTACTTC

V: TRBV12-3/TRBV12-4
size: many
J: TRBJ2-7
D: -
CDR3: CASASYEQYF
DNA: TGTGCCAGCGCGTCCTACGAGCAGTACTTC

V: TRBV14
size: -
J: TRBJ1-1
D: TRBD1
CDR3: CASSQDNRGRWNTEAFF
DNA: TGTGCCAGCAGCCAAGATAACAGGGGGCGATGGAACACTGAAGCTTTCTTT

V: TRBV7-2
size: -
J: TRBJ2-7
D: -
CDR3: CASSLARTLFYEQYF
DNA: TGTGCCAGCAGCTTAGCTAGGACACTGTTTTACGAGCAGTACTTC

V: TRBV12-3/TRBV12-4
size: many
J: TRBJ2-4
D: -
CDR3: CASKLSNIQYF
DNA: TGTGCCAGCAAGCTGTCAAACATTCAGTACTTC

V: TRBV24-1
size: few
J: TRBJ2-3
D: TRBD1
CDR3: CATSDSLTGDISTDTQYF
DNA: TGTGCCACCAGTGATTCGCTGACAGGGGACATCAGCACAGATACGCAGTATTTT

V: TRBV7-2
size: few
J: TRBJ2-5
D: TRBD2
CDR3: CASSSEAGLQETQYF
DNA: TGTGCCAGCAGCTCAGAAGCGGGGCTCCAAGAGACCCAGTACTTC

V: TRBV7-2
size: many
J: TRBJ2-3
D: TRBD2
CDR3: CASSLGGTSGTADTQYF
DNA: TGTGCCAGCAGCTTAGGCGGGACTAGCGGGACGGCAGATACGCAGTATTTT

V: TRBV6-2/TRBV6-3
size: many
J: TRBJ2-5
D: TRBD2
CDR3: CASSYSLRLAGGQETQYF
DNA: TGTGCCAGCAGTTACTCCCTTCGACTAGCGGGAGGCCAAGAGACCCAGTACTTC

V: TRBV9
size: many
J: TRBJ2-1
D: -
CDR3: CASSPARGADYNEQFF
DNA: TGTGCCAGCAGCCCCGCCCGGGGGGCGGATTACAATGAGCAGTTCTTC

V: TRBV4-3
size: many
J: TRBJ2-1
D: TRBD1
CDR3: CASSQDPGTGYNEQFF
DNA: TGCGCCAGCAGCCAAGATCCCGGGACAGGGTACAATGAGCAGTTCTTC

V: TRBV20-1
size: many
J: TRBJ2-1
D: TRBD2
CDR3: CSATPLTSGIHHEQFF
DNA: TGCAGTGCCACACCGTTGACTAGCGGGATTCACCATGAGCAGTTCTTC

V: TRBV21-1
size: many
J: TRBJ1-1
D: -
CDR3: CASSNGVGTEAFF
DNA: TGTGCCAGCAGCAATGGGGTGGGCACTGAAGCTTTCTTT

V: TRBV7-9
size: many
J: TRBJ2-2
D: -
CDR3: CATAFPTGELFF
DNA: TGTGCCACCGCGTTTCCCACCGGGGAGCTGTTTTTT

V: TRBV18
size: many
J: TRBJ2-7
D: TRBD2
CDR3: CASSPSPAGVSYEQYF
DNA: TGTGCCAGCTCACCATCTCCAGCGGGAGTCTCCTACGAGCAGTACTTC

V: TRBV20-1
size: many
J: TRBJ2-1
D: -
CDR3: CSARDGAGDEQFF
DNA: TGCAGTGCTAGAGATGGGGCCGGGGATGAGCAGTTCTTC

V: TRBV28
size: -
J: TRBJ2-7
D: TRBD2
CDR3: CASSLSAGGNYEQYF
DNA: TGTGCCAGCAGTTTGTCGGCGGGAGGGAATTACGAGCAGTACTTC

V: TRBV12-3/TRBV12-4
size: many
J: TRBJ2-7
D: TRBD2
CDR3: CASRPTGTSSHEQYF
DNA: TGTGCCAGCAGACCAACCGGGACTAGTTCCCACGAGCAGTACTTC

V: TRBV2
size: few
J: TRBJ2-7
D: TRBD1
CDR3: CASKREGAVYEQYF
DNA: TGTGCCAGCAAGCGAGAGGGGGCGGTCTACGAGCAGTACTTC

V: TRBV5-1
size: many
J: TRBJ2-6
D: -
CDR3: CASRISGGAGANVLTF
DNA: TGCGCCAGCCGAATTTCTGGGGGCGCTGGGGCCAACGTCCTGACTTTC

V: TRBV14
size: many
J: TRBJ2-2
D: -
CDR3: CASRSRVGTGELFF
DNA: TGTGCCAGCCGATCCCGGGTTGGCACCGGGGAGCTGTTTTTT

V: TRBV7-9
size: -
J: TRBJ2-2
D: -
CDR3: CASSSNTGELFF
DNA: TGTGCCAGCAGCTCCAACACCGGGGAGCTGTTTTTT

V: TRBV5-6
size: many
J: TRBJ2-2
D: TRBD1
CDR3: CASSRQGIPSRAGELFF
DNA: TGTGCCAGCAGCAGACAGGGGATACCTTCCCGAGCCGGGGAGCTGTTTTTT

V: TRBV20-1
size: many
J: TRBJ2-3
D: TRBD2
CDR3: CSARDRVSGRDTQYF
DNA: TGCAGTGCTAGAGATCGTGTTAGCGGGAGAGATACGCAGTATTTT

V: TRBV7-2
size: many
J: TRBJ2-7
D: -
CDR3: CASSLEGSLVFYEQYF
DNA: TGTGCCAGCAGCTTAGAAGGCTCTCTAGTTTTCTACGAGCAGTACTTC

V: TRBV7-9
size: many
J: TRBJ2-5
D: -
CDR3: CASSLVRESETQYF
DNA: TGTGCCAGCAGCTTAGTTAGGGAGTCGGAGACCCAGTACTTC

V: TRBV7-9
size: many
J: TRBJ2-2
D: -
CDR3: CASSFEAGELFF
DNA: TGTGCCAGCAGCTTCGAGGCCGGGGAGCTGTTTTTT

V: TRBV7-6
size: many
J: TRBJ2-3
D: -
CDR3: CATRGGGDRTDTQYF
DNA: TGTGCAACTCGAGGCGGTGGGGATCGCACAGATACGCAGTATTTT

V: TRBV5-1
size: many
J: TRBJ2-7
D: TRBD1
CDR3: CASSPSTGVYSYEQYF
DNA: TGCGCCAGCAGCCCTTCCACAGGGGTCTACTCCTACGAGCAGTACTTC

V: TRBV10-2
size: many
J: TRBJ1-1
D: TRBD1
CDR3: CASSTGTGGTEAFF
DNA: TGCGCCAGCAGTACCGGGACAGGGGGCACTGAAGCTTTCTTT

V: TRBV7-2
size: many
J: TRBJ2-1
D: -
CDR3: CASSLWDEQFF
DNA: TGTGCCAGCAGCTTGTGGGATGAGCAGTTCTTC

V: TRBV6-2/TRBV6-3
size: many
J: TRBJ2-3
D: -
CDR3: CASRHPASGSGYTQYF
DNA: TGTGCCAGCAGGCACCCCGCAAGCGGGTCGGGGTATACGCAGTATTTT

V: TRBV9
size: many
J: TRBJ2-6
D: -
CDR3: CASSVPVRGWSGANVLTF
DNA: TGTGCCAGCAGCGTGCCGGTCAGGGGCTGGTCTGGGGCCAACGTCCTGACTTTC

V: TRBV11-2
size: many
J: TRBJ2-3
D: TRBD2
CDR3: CASSFLGSSGRAWGTDTQYF
DNA: TGTGCCAGCAGCTTTCTGGGGTCTAGCGGGAGGGCCTGGGGCACAGATACGCAGTATTTT

V: TRBV19
size: many
J: TRBJ2-3
D: TRBD2
CDR3: CASRPGLAGEIDTQYF
DNA: TGTGCCAGTAGACCGGGACTAGCGGGAGAGATAGATACGCAGTATTTT

V: TRBV7-9
size: few
J: TRBJ2-2
D: -
CDR3: CASSFGPQELFF
DNA: TGTGCCAGCAGCTTTGGACCCCAGGAGCTGTTTTTT

V: TRBV24-1
size: many
J: TRBJ2-2
D: -
CDR3: CATSDFGQGGGELFF
DNA: TGTGCCACCAGTGATTTTGGCCAAGGAGGCGGGGAGCTGTTTTTT

V: TRBV28
size: many
J: TRBJ2-7
D: TRBD1
CDR3: CAVEQGAPLGVSYEQYF
DNA: TGTGCCGTAGAACAGGGGGCGCCGCTGGGAGTCTCCTACGAGCAGTACTTC

V: TRBV24-1
size: many
J: TRBJ1-1
D: -
CDR3: CATSETGANTEAFF
DNA: TGTGCCACCAGCGAGACGGGGGCGAACACTGAAGCTTTCTTT

V: TRBV20-1
size: many
J: TRBJ2-1
D: TRBD2
CDR3: CSARDLVAGGLDGEQFF
DNA: TGCAGTGCTAGAGATCTCGTAGCGGGAGGGCTGGATGGTGAGCAGTTCTTC

V: TRBV24-1
size: few
J: TRBJ2-1
D: TRBD2
CDR3: CATSDPLAGLNEQFF
DNA: TGTGCCACCAGTGACCCACTAGCGGGCCTGAATGAGCAGTTCTTC

V: TRBV20-1
size: many
J: TRBJ2-2
D: -
CDR3: CSARDYTDTGELFF
DNA: TGCAGTGCTAGAGATTATACAGACACCGGGGAGCTGTTTTTT

V: TRBV12-3/TRBV12-4
size: many
J: TRBJ2-3
D: -
CDR3: CASSLAASTDTQYF
DNA: TGTGCCAGCAGTCTGGCGGCTAGCACAGATACGCAGTATTTT

V: TRBV7-2
size: many
J: TRBJ2-7
D: TRBD1
CDR3: CASGHGTGAYEQYF
DNA: TGTGCCAGCGGACACGGGACAGGGGCCTACGAGCAGTACTTC

V: TRBV3-1
size: many
J: TRBJ2-1
D: -
CDR3: CASSQESATYNEQFF
DNA: TGTGCCAGCAGCCAAGAAAGTGCCACCTACAATGAGCAGTTCTTC

V: TRBV7-9
size: -
J: TRBJ2-7
D: TRBD2
CDR3: CASRLREVTSYEQYF
DNA: TGTGCCAGCAGACTACGGGAGGTAACCTCCTACGAGCAGTACTTC

V: TRBV28
size: many
J: TRBJ1-5
D: -
CDR3: CASSLPDGVADSNQPQHF
DNA: TGTGCCAGCAGTCTCCCCGACGGGGTAGCGGATAGCAATCAGCCCCAGCATTTT

V: TRBV9
size: many
J: TRBJ2-5
D: TRBD2
CDR3: CASSVGTSGVQETQYF
DNA: TGTGCCAGCAGCGTAGGGACTAGCGGGGTCCAAGAGACCCAGTACTTC

V: TRBV6-5
size: many
J: TRBJ2-1
D: TRBD1
CDR3: CASSYPAKGAGNEQFF
DNA: TGTGCCAGCAGTTACCCGGCAAAGGGGGCAGGGAATGAGCAGTTCTTC

V: TRBV29-1
size: -
J: TRBJ2-7
D: -
CDR3: CSVDRLGEQYF
DNA: TGCAGCGTTGATAGGCTCGGCGAGCAGTACTTC

V: TRBV9
size: -
J: TRBJ2-1
D: -
CDR3: CASSHAQGDNEQFF
DNA: TGTGCCAGCAGCCACGCCCAGGGTGACAATGAGCAGTTCTTC

V: TRBV29-1
size: many
J: TRBJ2-2
D: -
CDR3: CSVTNTGELFF
DNA: TGCAGCGTTACGAACACCGGGGAGCTGTTTTTT

V: TRBV7-3
size: many
J: TRBJ2-7
D: TRBD2
CDR3: CASSLSAGAYEQYF
DNA: TGTGCCAGCAGCTTATCGGCGGGAGCTTACGAGCAGTACTTC

V: TRBV20-1
size: many
J: TRBJ2-3
D: TRBD2
CDR3: CSATPFGLAGVADTQYF
DNA: TGCAGTGCCACCCCTTTCGGACTAGCGGGAGTGGCAGATACGCAGTATTTT

V: TRBV11-2
size: few
J: TRBJ2-7
D: TRBD1
CDR3: CASSSLRDSSYEQYF
DNA: TGTGCCAGCAGCTCGCTCCGGGACAGCTCCTACGAGCAGTACTTC

V: TRBV18
size: many
J: TRBJ1-2
D: TRBD1
CDR3: CASSPRDRGFYGYTF
DNA: TGTGCCAGCTCACCCCGGGACAGGGGGTTCTATGGCTACACCTTC

V: TRBV28
size: many
J: TRBJ2-3
D: -
CDR3: CASSWGLPRDTQYF
DNA: TGTGCCAGCAGTTGGGGACTGCCCCGTGATACGCAGTATTTT

V: TRBV29-1
size: many
J: TRBJ2-7
D: TRBD1
CDR3: CSVVTGLSYEQYF
DNA: TGCAGCGTTGTGACAGGGTTGTCCTACGAGCAGTACTTC

V: TRBV29-1
size: -
J: TRBJ2-3
D: TRBD1
CDR3: CSVEGEAGQGMTDTQYF
DNA: TGCAGCGTTGAAGGGGAGGCGGGACAGGGGATGACAGATACGCAGTATTTT